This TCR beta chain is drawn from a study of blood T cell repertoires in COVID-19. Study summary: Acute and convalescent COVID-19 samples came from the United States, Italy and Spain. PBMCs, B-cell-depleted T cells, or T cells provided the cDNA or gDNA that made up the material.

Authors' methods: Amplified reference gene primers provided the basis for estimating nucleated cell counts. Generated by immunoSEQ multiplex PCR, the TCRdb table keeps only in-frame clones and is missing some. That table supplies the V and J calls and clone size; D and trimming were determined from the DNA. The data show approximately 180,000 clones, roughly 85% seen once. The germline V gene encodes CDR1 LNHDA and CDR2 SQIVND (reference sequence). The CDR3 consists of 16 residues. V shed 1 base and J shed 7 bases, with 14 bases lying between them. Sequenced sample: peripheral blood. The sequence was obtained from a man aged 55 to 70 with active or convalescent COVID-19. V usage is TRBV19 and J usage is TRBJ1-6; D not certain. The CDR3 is CASSIGVQVKNSPLHF. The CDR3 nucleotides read TGTGCCAGTAGTATAGGCGTCCAGGTGAAGAATTCACCCCTCCACTTT.